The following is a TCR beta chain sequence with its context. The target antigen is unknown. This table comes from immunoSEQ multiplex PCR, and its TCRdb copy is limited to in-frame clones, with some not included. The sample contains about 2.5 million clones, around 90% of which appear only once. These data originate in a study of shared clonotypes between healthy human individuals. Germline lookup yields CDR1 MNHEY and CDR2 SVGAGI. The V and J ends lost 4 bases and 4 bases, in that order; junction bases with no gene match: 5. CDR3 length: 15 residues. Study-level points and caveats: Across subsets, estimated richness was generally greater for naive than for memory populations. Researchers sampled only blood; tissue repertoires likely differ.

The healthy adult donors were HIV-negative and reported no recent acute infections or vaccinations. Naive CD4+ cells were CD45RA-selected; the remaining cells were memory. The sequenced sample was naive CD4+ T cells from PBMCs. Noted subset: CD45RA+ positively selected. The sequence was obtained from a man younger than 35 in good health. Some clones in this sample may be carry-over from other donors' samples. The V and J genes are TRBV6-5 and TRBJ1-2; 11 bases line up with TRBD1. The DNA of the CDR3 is TGTGCCAGCAGTTGGGGACAGGGGGAGAGCTATGGCTACACCTTC. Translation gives CASSWGQGESYGYTF.